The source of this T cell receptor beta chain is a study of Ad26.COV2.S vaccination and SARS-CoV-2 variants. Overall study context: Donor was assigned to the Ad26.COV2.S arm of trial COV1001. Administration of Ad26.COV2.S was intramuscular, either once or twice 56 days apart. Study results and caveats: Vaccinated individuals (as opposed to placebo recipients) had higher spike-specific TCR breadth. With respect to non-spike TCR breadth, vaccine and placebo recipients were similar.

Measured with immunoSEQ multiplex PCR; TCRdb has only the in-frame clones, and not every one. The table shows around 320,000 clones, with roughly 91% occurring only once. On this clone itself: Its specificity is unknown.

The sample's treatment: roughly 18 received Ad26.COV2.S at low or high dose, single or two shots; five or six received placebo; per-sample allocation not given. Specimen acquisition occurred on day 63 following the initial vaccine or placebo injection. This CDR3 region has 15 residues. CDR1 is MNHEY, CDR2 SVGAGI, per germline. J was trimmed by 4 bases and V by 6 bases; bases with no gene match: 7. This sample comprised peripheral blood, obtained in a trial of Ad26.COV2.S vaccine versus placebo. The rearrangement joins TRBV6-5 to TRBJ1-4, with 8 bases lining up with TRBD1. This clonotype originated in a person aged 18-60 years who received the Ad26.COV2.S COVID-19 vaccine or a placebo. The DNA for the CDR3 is TGTGCCAGCAGCCGGACAGGGAGGGTTAATGAAAAACTGTTTTTT. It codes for CASSRTGRVNEKLFF.